A single sample is the source of the 14 T cell receptor beta chains below, sequenced in a study of blood T cells in healthy people across ages (dated by TCRdb to about 2015). The library was generated by 5' RACE. The run used an Illumina HiSeq 2500. A second roughly 6 to 11 cycle PCR used a sample-barcoded 5' primer and a J-beta primer mix. TCRdb's own reprocessing of the public reads used fastp at Q25 and MiXCR and kept productive beta chains. Each CDR3 protein gets just one entry, which takes the most common genes and DNA from the rows behind it. The sample table shows approximately 800,000 distinct CDR3 sequences, and approximately 53% are seen once. Clones ranked in the top ten supply about two fifths of the sample. Sequenced: blood. These receptors were obtained from an older man in good health.

The chain is built from TRBV5-1 and TRBJ2-2, with unresolved D. The CDR3 length is 13 residues. Germline V lookup: CDR1 SGHRS, CDR2 YFSETQ. V lost 4 bases and J 4 bases, leaving 8 bases between the germline ends. CDR3 bases: TGCGCCAGCAGCCCCGAATTCACCGGGGAGCTGTTTTTT. It codes for CASSPEFTGELFF.

This clonotype was observed a handful of times. This chain connects TRBV7-9 to TRBJ1-2; no reliable D call. Between the trimmed V and J ends, which lost 5 bases and 7 bases, there was a span of 11 bases. Germline V gives CDR1 SEHNR, CDR2 FQNEAQ (reference sequence). The CDR3 is 12 residues long. DNA of the CDR3: TGTGCCAGCAGCACCCTATCGGTTGGCTACACCTTC. This gives the protein CASSTLSVGYTF.

This clonotype was observed once. The chain is built from TRBV11-2 and TRBJ2-2; the D is unclear. CDR3 length: 15 amino acids. In germline, CDR1 is SGHAT, CDR2 FQNNGV. The ends were cut back, 1 base at V and 5 bases at J, with 11 bases in the middle. CDR3 bases: TGTGCCAGCAGCTTAGTGGGTGGTCGTACCGGGGAGCTGTTTTTT. Encoded protein: CASSLVGGRTGELFF.

The chain joins TRBV11-2 to TRBJ2-1; TRBD2 agrees at 9 bases. Germline assignment: CDR1 SGHAT and CDR2 FQNNGV. The CDR3 runs to 18 residues. V was pared by 2 bases and J by 5 bases, with 13 bases of the junction left unmatched. CDR3 bases: TGTGCCAGCAGCTTAAGGCTATTTATAGCGGGAGCGAACAATGAGCAGTTCTTC. Amino acids: CASSLRLFIAGANNEQFF.

The CDR3 nucleotides read TGTGCCAGCACCGGGACAGGGGGCCGCTCGGACAACTATGGCTACACCTTC. It yields the protein CASTGTGGRSDNYGYTF. V gene TRBV19 combines with J gene TRBJ1-2; 12 bases fit TRBD1. The length of the CDR3 is 17 residues. The ends lost 9 bases at V and 2 bases at J; junction bases unmatched: 13. CDR1 is LNHDA, CDR2 SQIVND, per germline (reference sequence).

V is TRBV5-1 and J is TRBJ2-5; perhaps D is TRBD1 or TRBD2 (5 bases each). The J call may be mistaken, given a closer DNA end match to TRBJ2-7. Germline values: CDR1 SGHRS, CDR2 YFSETQ. CDR3 length: 16 amino acids. CDR3 amino acids: CASSLEYGAEEYEQYF. In DNA form, the CDR3 reads TGCGCCAGCAGCTTGGAATACGGGGCCGAGGAATACGAGCAGTACTTC.

This clonotype was counted between two and nine times. The rearrangement joins TRBV14 to TRBJ1-2, with D hard to call. The V and J ends lost 0 bases and 0 bases respectively, with 8 bases between them. Germline V CDR1 and CDR2: SGHDN, FVKESK. This CDR3 is built from 15 residues. The CDR3: CASSQEPRANYGYTF. CDR3 DNA sequence: TGTGCCAGCAGCCAAGAGCCGCGAGCTAACTATGGCTACACCTTC.

V is TRBV11-2 and J is TRBJ2-1; D uncertain. The CDR3 consists of 13 residues. Germline lookup yields CDR1 SGHAT and CDR2 FQNNGV. V shed 1 base and J shed 8 bases, with 9 bases lying between them. CDR3 DNA sequence: TGTGCCAGCAGCTTAGGGATCTTGGATGAGCAGTTCTTC. As protein: CASSLGILDEQFF.

For the CDR3, the DNA is TGCGCCAGCAGCTTGGCCTTAGCGGGGTCCTACAATGAGCAGTTCTTC. As protein: CASSLALAGSYNEQFF. This chain joins TRBV5-1 and TRBJ2-1, with TRBD2 matching over 8 bases. Trimming cost V 0 bases and J 1 base; bases outside gene matches: 3. The germline V gene has CDR1 SGHRS and CDR2 YFSETQ. The CDR3 loop spans 16 amino acids.

Points on this clonotype: The junction differs from germline at one of its ends, possibly a read error. The chain employs TRBV6-1 and TRBJ2-3; TRBD2 agrees at 7 bases. Germline CDR1 reads MNHNS; CDR2 reads SASEGT. The CDR3 extends over 14 amino acids. CDR3 in DNA: TGTGCCGGCAGTGGACTAGGGGACACAGATACGCAGTATTTT. As protein: CAGSGLGDTDTQYF.

The rearrangement uses TRBV6-4 and TRBJ1-2; D possibly corresponds to TRBD1 (5 bases). Germline CDR1 and CDR2: MRHNA and SNTAGT. The CDR3 extends over 13 amino acids. Trimming left V 3 bases short and J 7 bases short, with 12 bases between. CDR3 bases: TGTGCCAGCAGTGAAGTGAGGGGCGGTGGCTACACCTTC. Protein product: CASSEVRGGGYTF.

This clonotype was counted at least ten times. The chain joins TRBV29-1 to TRBJ2-3; D gene ambiguous. CDR3 length: 14 residues. Germline-derived CDR1 and CDR2 are SQVTM and ANQGSEA. Trimming took 6 bases from V and 6 from J, leaving 19 bases between them. CDR3 sequence (DNA): TGCAGCGTCGGTATTACTCATAGTGTGGATACGCAGTATTTT. Its protein is CSVGITHSVDTQYF.

This rearrangement joins TRBV12-3 or TRBV12-4 to TRBJ2-7; TRBD2 aligns across 10 bases. Trimming cost V 0 bases and J 0 bases; bases outside gene matches: 8. This CDR3 has 18 amino acids. The CDR3 sequence is CASSLARLAGLSSYEQYF. The CDR3 DNA follows: TGTGCCAGCAGTTTAGCGCGACTAGCGGGCTTAAGCTCCTACGAGCAGTACTTC.

In this sample, this clonotype turned up a few times. This chain joins TRBV5-1 and TRBJ2-3; 8 nucleotides align to TRBD2. V was pared by 0 bases and J by 14 bases, with 20 bases of the junction left unmatched. The CDR3 is made up of 17 amino acids. Per germline, CDR1 SGHRS and CDR2 YFSETQ. The CDR3 nucleotides read TGCGCCAGCAGCTTGGTGGATCCTAGCGGGTTGAGGAAATACGCGTATTTT. Protein: CASSLVDPSGLRKYAYF.